One sample yielded the 9 T cell receptor beta chains listed below, sequenced in a study of T cell changes during pregnancy in multiple sclerosis. Using immunoSEQ multiplex PCR, the repertoire was profiled, and TCRdb retains in-frame clones only, with some absent. The sample yields roughly 100,000 clones, 91% seen once. Here the sequenced sample was peripheral blood, taken before pregnancy. These receptors came from a female donor with multiple sclerosis, enrolled in a pregnancy study.

The chain recombines TRBV5-6 with TRBJ2-6; 11 nucleotides agree with TRBD2. Unmatched junction bases numbered 11, after V lost 5 bases and J lost 1 base. Germline V gives CDR1 SGHDT, CDR2 YYEEEE. The CDR3 totals 19 residues. This CDR3 reads CASRRPLTSGRSGANVLTF. CDR3 nucleotide sequence: TGTGCCAGCAGACGCCCCCTTACTAGCGGGAGATCTGGGGCCAACGTCCTGACTTTC.

The rearrangement joins TRBV5-1 to TRBJ2-5; 8 bases line up with TRBD1. The CDR3 covers 14 residues. The V gene end was trimmed by 3 bases and the J gene end by 5 bases; junction bases not matched to a gene: 6. Germline CDR1 and CDR2: SGHRS and YFSETQ. The chain's CDR3 is CASSSRTGKETQYF. CDR3 bases: TGCGCCAGCAGCTCTAGGACAGGGAAGGAGACCCAGTACTTC. The whole variable domain, filled in from reference TRBV5-1 and TRBJ2-5, reads KAGVTQTPRYLIKTRGQQVTLSCSPISGHRSVSWYQQTPGQGLQFLFEYFSETQRNKGNFPGRFSGRQFSNSRSEMNVSTLELGDSALYLCASSSRTGKETQYFGPGTRLLVL.

The rearrangement links TRBV20-1 to TRBJ2-1, with D maybe TRBD1 (6 bases). Between the trimmed V and J ends, which lost 3 bases and 9 bases, there was a span of 9 bases. The germline CDR1 and CDR2 sequences are DFQATT and SNEGSKA (reference sequence). CDR3 length: 11 amino acids. The CDR3, as DNA: TGCAGTGCTAGGTGGGGGCCTGAGCAGTTCTTC. It codes for CSARWGPEQFF.

The rearrangement uses TRBV25-1 and TRBJ2-3, with D possibly matching TRBD2 (5 bases). Trimming shortened V by 5 bases and J by 3 bases, and 9 bases separated the two germline ends. The CDR3 extends over 13 amino acids. Germline-derived CDR1 and CDR2 are MGHDK and SYGVNS. CDR3 region: CASSYGGTDTQYF. In DNA form, the CDR3 reads TGTGCCAGCAGTTACGGCGGGACAGATACGCAGTATTTT.

The chain joins TRBV4-3 to TRBJ1-6, with 8 bases aligning to TRBD1. Looked up from germline, CDR1 is LGHNA and CDR2 is YSLEER. V lost 3 bases and J lost 5; bases outside the gene matches: 6. The CDR3 has 16 residues. The CDR3 loop reads CASSHRTGSNNSPLHF. The DNA of the CDR3 is TGCGCCAGCAGCCACCGGACAGGGTCAAATAATTCACCCCTCCACTTT.

V gene TRBV29-1 combines with J gene TRBJ2-7; TRBD2 matches at 12 bases. The CDR3 runs 14 residues. The junction had 6 bases not matched to a gene; V was cut back by 4 bases and J by 5 bases. Germline CDR1 SQVTM, CDR2 ANQGSEA. CDR3 DNA sequence: TGCAGCGTTGGACTAGCGGGAGTTCCCCACGAGCAGTACTTC. Translating it yields CSVGLAGVPHEQYF.

This sequence joins TRBV19 and TRBJ2-7, with D maybe TRBD1 (6 bases). Germline V gene sequence: CDR1 LNHDA, CDR2 SQIVND (reference sequence). The CDR3 contains 12 residues. V shed 9 bases and J shed 9 bases, with 18 bases lying between them. CDR3 sequence (DNA): TGTGCCAGGTCTATCCCCACAGGGAGGCAGTACTTC. Amino acid sequence: CARSIPTGRQYF.

The chain combines TRBV19 with TRBJ1-2; TRBD1 is a possible D gene (5 bases). The length of the CDR3 is 16 residues. Germline V gene data show CDR1 as LNHDA and CDR2 as SQIVND (reference sequence). V was clipped by 3 bases and J by 0 bases, with 14 bases between them. The CDR3: CASSISSQGPNYGYTF. The CDR3 DNA follows: TGTGCCAGTAGTATTAGTTCTCAGGGTCCTAACTATGGCTACACCTTC.

The CDR3 coding sequence is TGTGCCAGCAGTTTTAGCAGGGGACCGGGCGATGAGCAGTTCTTC. Its protein product is CASSFSRGPGDEQFF. The rearrangement uses TRBV28 and TRBJ2-1; D perhaps matches TRBD1 (6 bases). The CDR3 is made up of 15 amino acids. V shed 3 bases and J shed 8 bases, with 17 bases lying between them. Germline CDR1 and CDR2: MDHEN and SYDVKM.